This T cell receptor beta chain originates from a study of T cell repertoires in cytomegalovirus infection. The overall study: In the study, CMV epitopes included recently identified HLA-C-restricted and well-studied HLA-B-restricted ones. Carrying CMV and the relevant HLA type showed in public TCR beta signatures. Notes on the study in general: Within the response measured ex vivo, HLA-C-restricted CMV-specific TCR beta clonotypes were dominant. Cumulated frequencies of public TCR beta families served to identify carriers of CMV plus the relevant HLA.

MiXCR, applied by TCRdb to the reads, yields one record per CDR3 protein. The sample shows around 800,000 distinct CDR3 sequences, about 30% of them seen only once. About this clonotype itself: Antigen unknown.

The CDR3 spans 15 residues. V lost 4 bases and J lost 0, with 10 bases in between. In germline, CDR1 is WSHSY, CDR2 SAAADI. Sequenced here: cultured CD8+ T cells from PBMCs, sampled from culture after CMV antigen stimulation. This receptor was identified in a human donor in good health (CMV status not recorded). Some clones in this sample may be carry-over from other donors' samples. The V gene is TRBV10-2, the J gene TRBJ2-1, with D unresolved. The CDR3 nucleotides are TGCGCCAGCAGTGTCATACTTAGCTCCTACAATGAGCAGTTCTTC. Translating it yields CASSVILSSYNEQFF.